This TCR beta chain derives from a study of blood T cell repertoires in COVID-19. Germline V gives CDR1 LGHDT, CDR2 YNNKEL (reference sequence). The trim removed 1 base at V and 8 bases at J, leaving 5 bases unmatched. The CDR3 runs 15 residues. Clones were read by immunoSEQ multiplex PCR, and TCRdb kept only the in-frame ones, dropping some. In the table there are approximately 460,000 clones, roughly nine tenths of which are singletons. This chain uses TRBV3-1 (or the pseudogene TRBV3-2) with TRBJ2-1; 10 positions match TRBD2. Sequenced: peripheral blood. The TCR sequence derives from a man aged 18 to 35 with COVID-19, enrolled during active disease. The CDR3 region is CASSQGAGGHHEQFF. The CDR3 nucleotides are TGTGCCAGCAGCCAAGGAGCGGGGGGGCATCATGAGCAGTTCTTC.